This T cell receptor beta chain was identified in a study of OX40 agonist ivuxolimab in advanced cancers. Trimming removed 2 bases at V and 4 bases at J, with 8 bases between. Germline V gene data show CDR1 as SNHLY and CDR2 as FYNNEI. This CDR3 is 13 amino acids long. The table came from immunoSEQ multiplex PCR; TCRdb's copy has only in-frame clones and leaves some out. The sample yields tens of thousands of clones, 89% seen once. This material consisted of CD4+ or CD8+ T cells sorted from blood, taken in a trial of the OX40 agonist ivuxolimab. V is TRBV2 and J is TRBJ1-1; maybe TRBD1 (5 bases). The sequence was collected from an adult with an advanced solid tumor such as melanoma, head and neck, liver or kidney cancer. DNA of the CDR3: TGTGCCAGCAGTGAATTTGGGACCACTGAAGCTTTCTTT. The encoded protein is CASSEFGTTEAFF.